This T cell receptor beta chain was captured by sequencing in a study of T cells in Graves' hyperthyroidism and ophthalmopathy (dated by TCRdb to 2018 to 2020). About the study as a whole: Peripheral blood was collected at initial diagnosis, before any treatment. TCR V-J signatures able to tell the groups apart were searched for in a discovery cohort of about a hundred patients, of whom around 43 had Graves' ophthalmopathy and 57 had stable Graves' hyperthyroidism. Prospective prediction of ophthalmopathy was tested in an independent validation cohort consisting of 18 hyperthyroidism patients and over 15 patients who later progressed to ophthalmopathy. The 100 discovery patients were randomly split 7:3 into training and test sets. In more than 5 Graves' hyperthyroidism patients, the study also compared T-cell repertoires from thyroid tissue with T-cell repertoires from blood. Following sampling, methimazole starting at 30 mg daily was given to hyperthyroidism patients, and high-dose intravenous methylprednisolone was given to ophthalmopathy patients. According to the paper, TCR Vbeta CDR3 sequencing was carried out on 120 to 150 peripheral blood samples, which came from around 43 ophthalmopathy, around 75 hyperthyroidism and 17 progressor patients. General study outcomes and caveats: Most expanded thyroid clonotypes (frequency above 0.001) were also detected in blood, a finding suggesting that blood repertoires may reflect thyroid immune responses. No statistical method was used to set the sample size in advance, and investigators knew the group allocation. In cross-validation, a model built on a 13 V-J signature told ophthalmopathy apart from stable hyperthyroidism with approximately 90% sensitivity and approximately 84% specificity, and in testing the same model reached 80%/75%. During validation, the model predicted progression to ophthalmopathy a median of around six months ahead of onset, with roughly 65% sensitivity and 72% to 80% specificity.

Concerning this clonotype: The clone's antigen remains unknown. Base qualities are not recorded, but no much larger clone differs from it by a single base.

Hyperthyroidism patients were aged 18 to 65 years and newly diagnosed, with disease duration of less than 2 months. The study excluded patients with uncontrolled infections, other autoimmune diseases, pregnancy or lactation. Diagnoses were based on clinical symptoms, serum thyroxine and TRAb, thyroid ultrasound and orbital computed tomography. Blood from progressor patients was collected at the time of first diagnosis with hyperthyroidism, before any ophthalmopathy symptoms had appeared. PBMCs were isolated from about 9.1 ml of fresh peripheral blood by Ficoll-Paque density gradient centrifugation. Patients classed as progressors first received a Graves' hyperthyroidism diagnosis and then went on to develop ophthalmopathy during follow-up. Trizol reagent was used to extract total RNA, and RNA quality was then checked on an Agilent 2100 Bioanalyzer. The CDR3 starts with the cysteine, ends with the phenylalanine, and has 15 residues. The kept DNA is CDR3 alone, 45 bases in frame from the first base. The germline V end is reduced by 8 bases and the J end by 3 bases; junction bases left unmatched: 10. The germline V gene encodes CDR1 MNHEY and CDR2 SVGEGT.

Amplification of TCR beta CDR3 regions was carried out from RNA transcripts. For the first round of RT-PCR on the TCR CDR3, the HTBI primer set was used together with the Qiagen OneStep RT-PCR kit. A second multiplex PCR round built the libraries, followed by size selection and purification. Sequencing of the libraries was done on an Illumina HiSeq2000 using paired-end 100 bp reads. The study's own analysis went as follows. SOAPnuke was used to process the raw data, throwing out any read that contained adapters or uncalled bases, had a mean Phred below 15, or lacked an exact constant-primer or identifier match. High-quality paired reads were merged with COPE v1.2.5, and unique nucleotide sequences were defined as clonotypes. MiTCR v1.1 was used to align clonotypes to the IMGT TRBV, TRBD and TRBJ reference segments. The analysis was restricted to V-J combinations with a frequency above 0.0001, which together covered just over 99% of the repertoires. The TCS score was defined as F50 (clonal expansion) divided by E x V (chaos), with BLOSUM62-based TCRdist calculated between CDR3 peptides within each V-J. Welch's t-statistics and random forest reduced 500 to 650 V-J features to 13, which were used in a naive Bayes classifier (R e1071). Starting from the raw public reads, TCRdb applied fastp trimming at Q25, assembled clones with MiXCR and retained in-frame beta chains. Entries that share a CDR3 protein sequence are merged under the most common genes and DNA. The V and J calls follow TCRdb's processing rather than the paper's. For this sample there are roughly 160,000 distinct CDR3 sequences; about a tenth appear just once. Roughly a fifth of the sample rests with the top ten.

This TCR was recovered from a woman aged 18-30 years with Graves' hyperthyroidism that later progressed to Graves' ophthalmopathy. Source material: blood. The chain was built from TRBV6-2 or TRBV6-3 and TRBJ2-7, with 10 bases in between that match TRBD2. The nucleotide sequence is TGTGCCAGCGGGCAGTCTAGCGGGAGCTTCTACGAGCAGTACTTC. Translated, it gives CASGQSSGSFYEQYF.